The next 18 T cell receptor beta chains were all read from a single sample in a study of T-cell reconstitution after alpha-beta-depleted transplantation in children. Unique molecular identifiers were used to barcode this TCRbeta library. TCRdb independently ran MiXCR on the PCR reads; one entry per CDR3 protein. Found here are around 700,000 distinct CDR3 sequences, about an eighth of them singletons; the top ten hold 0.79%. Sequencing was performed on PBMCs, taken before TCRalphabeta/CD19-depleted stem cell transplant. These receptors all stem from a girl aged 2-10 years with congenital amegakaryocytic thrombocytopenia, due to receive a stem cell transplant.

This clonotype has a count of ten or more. CDR3 amino acids: CASSLTHEQYF. The CDR3 region has the DNA TGTGCCAGCAGTCTTACCCACGAGCAGTACTTC. The rearrangement links TRBV7-9 to TRBJ2-7; D unclear. Germline V CDR1 and CDR2: SEHNR, FQNEAQ (reference sequence). This CDR3 has 11 amino acids. The V and J ends lost 6 bases and 5 bases respectively, with 8 bases between them.

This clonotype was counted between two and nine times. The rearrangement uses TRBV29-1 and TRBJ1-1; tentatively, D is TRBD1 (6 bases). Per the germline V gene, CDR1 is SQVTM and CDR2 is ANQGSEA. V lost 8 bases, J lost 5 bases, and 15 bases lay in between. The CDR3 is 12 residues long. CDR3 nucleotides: TGCAGCTCCGTAAGAGGGGGAACTGAAGCTTTCTTT. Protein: CSSVRGGTEAFF.

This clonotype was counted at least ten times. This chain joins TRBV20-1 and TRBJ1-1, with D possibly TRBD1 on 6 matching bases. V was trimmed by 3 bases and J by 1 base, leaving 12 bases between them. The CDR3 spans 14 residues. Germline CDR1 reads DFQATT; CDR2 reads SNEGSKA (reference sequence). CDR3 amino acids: CSARAQGQNTEAFF. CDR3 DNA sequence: TGCAGTGCTAGGGCACAGGGACAGAACACTGAAGCTTTCTTT.

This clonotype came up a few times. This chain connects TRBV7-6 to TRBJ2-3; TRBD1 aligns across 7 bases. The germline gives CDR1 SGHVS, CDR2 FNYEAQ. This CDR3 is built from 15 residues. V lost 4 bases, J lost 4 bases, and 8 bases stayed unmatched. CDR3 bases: TGTGCCAGCAGCTCACTCCTAGGACAGGCAGATACGCAGTATTTT. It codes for CASSSLLGQADTQYF.

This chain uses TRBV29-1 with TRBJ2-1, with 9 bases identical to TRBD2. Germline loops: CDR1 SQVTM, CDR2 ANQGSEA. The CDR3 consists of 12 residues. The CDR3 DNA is TGCACAGCGACTAGCGGAATCAATGAGCAGTTCTTC. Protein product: CTATSGINEQFF.

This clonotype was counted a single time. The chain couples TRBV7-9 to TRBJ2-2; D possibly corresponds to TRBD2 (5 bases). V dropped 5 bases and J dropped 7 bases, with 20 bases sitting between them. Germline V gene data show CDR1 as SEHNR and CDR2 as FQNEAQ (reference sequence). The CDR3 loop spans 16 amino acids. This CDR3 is CASSPDFGSASGELFF. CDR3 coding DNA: TGTGCCAGCAGCCCAGATTTTGGGAGTGCGAGCGGGGAGCTGTTTTTT.

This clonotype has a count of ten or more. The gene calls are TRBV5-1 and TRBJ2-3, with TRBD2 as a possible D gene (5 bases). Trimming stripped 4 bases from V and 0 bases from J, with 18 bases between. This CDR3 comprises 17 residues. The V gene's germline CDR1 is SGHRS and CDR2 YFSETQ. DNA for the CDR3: TGCGCCAGCAGCCTTACCCCTACAGCGGCCAGCACAGATACGCAGTATTTT. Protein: CASSLTPTAASTDTQYF.

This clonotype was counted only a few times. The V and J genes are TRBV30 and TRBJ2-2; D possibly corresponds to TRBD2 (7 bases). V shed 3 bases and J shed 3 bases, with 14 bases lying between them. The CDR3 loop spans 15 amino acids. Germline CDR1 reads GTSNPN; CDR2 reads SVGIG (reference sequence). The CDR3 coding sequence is TGTGCCTGGAGGATAACAGGGAGGGACACCGGGGAGCTGTTTTTT. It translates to CAWRITGRDTGELFF.

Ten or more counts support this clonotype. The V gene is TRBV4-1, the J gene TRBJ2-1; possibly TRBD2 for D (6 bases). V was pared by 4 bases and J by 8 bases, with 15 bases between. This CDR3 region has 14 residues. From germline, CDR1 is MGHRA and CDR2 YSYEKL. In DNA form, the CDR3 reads TGCGCCAGCAGCCTTCGGACTACTCCCGATGAGCAGTTCTTC. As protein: CASSLRTTPDEQFF.

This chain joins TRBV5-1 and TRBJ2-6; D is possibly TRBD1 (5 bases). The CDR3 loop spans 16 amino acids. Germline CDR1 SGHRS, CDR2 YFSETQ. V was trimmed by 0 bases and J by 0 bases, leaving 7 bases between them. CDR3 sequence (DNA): TGCGCCAGCAGCTTGGTACAGGCCTCTGGGGCCAACGTCCTGACTTTC. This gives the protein CASSLVQASGANVLTF.

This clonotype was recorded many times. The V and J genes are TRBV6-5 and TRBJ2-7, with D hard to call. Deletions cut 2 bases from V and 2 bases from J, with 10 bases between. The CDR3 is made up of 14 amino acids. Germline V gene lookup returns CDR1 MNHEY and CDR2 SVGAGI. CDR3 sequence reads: CASSYTPYPYEQYF. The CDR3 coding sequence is TGTGCCAGCAGTTACACGCCATACCCCTACGAGCAGTACTTC.

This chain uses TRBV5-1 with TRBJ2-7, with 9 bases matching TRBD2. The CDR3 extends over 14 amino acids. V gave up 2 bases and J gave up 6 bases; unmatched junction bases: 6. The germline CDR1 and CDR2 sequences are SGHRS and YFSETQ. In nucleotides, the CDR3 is TGCGCCAGCAGCTTACAAGCGGGAGGCGGCGAGCAGTACTTC. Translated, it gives CASSLQAGGGEQYF. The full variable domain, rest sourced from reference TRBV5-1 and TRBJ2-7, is KAGVTQTPRYLIKTRGQQVTLSCSPISGHRSVSWYQQTPGQGLQFLFEYFSETQRNKGNFPGRFSGRQFSNSRSEMNVSTLELGDSALYLCASSLQAGGGEQYFGPGTRLTVT.

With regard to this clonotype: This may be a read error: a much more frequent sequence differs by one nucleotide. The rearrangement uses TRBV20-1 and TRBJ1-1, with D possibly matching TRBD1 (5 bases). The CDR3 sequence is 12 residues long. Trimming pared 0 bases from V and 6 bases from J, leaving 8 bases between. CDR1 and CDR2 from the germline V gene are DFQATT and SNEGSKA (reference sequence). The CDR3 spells CSAREGEAEAFF. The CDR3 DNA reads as TGCAGTGCTAGAGAAGGGGAGGCTGAAGCTTTCTTT.

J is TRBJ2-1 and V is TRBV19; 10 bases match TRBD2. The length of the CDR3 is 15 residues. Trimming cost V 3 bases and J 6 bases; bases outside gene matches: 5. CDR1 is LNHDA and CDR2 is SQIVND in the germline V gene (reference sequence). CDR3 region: CASSMFLAGVNEQFF. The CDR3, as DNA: TGTGCCAGTAGTATGTTTCTAGCGGGAGTCAATGAGCAGTTCTTC.

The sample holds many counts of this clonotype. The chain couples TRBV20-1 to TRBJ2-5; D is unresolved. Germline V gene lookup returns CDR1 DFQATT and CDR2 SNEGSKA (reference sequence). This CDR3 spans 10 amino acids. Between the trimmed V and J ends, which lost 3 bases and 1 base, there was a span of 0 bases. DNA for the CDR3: TGCAGTGCTAGCCAAGAGACCCAGTACTTC. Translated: CSASQETQYF.

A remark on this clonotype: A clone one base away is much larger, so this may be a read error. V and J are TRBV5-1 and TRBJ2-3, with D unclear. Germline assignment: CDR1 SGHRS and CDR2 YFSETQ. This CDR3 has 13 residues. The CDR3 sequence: CDSSADLLDTQYF. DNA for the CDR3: TGCGACAGCAGCGCTGACCTTTTAGATACGCAGTATTTT. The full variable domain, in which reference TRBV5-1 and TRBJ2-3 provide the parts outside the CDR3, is KAGVTQTPRYLIKTRGQQVTLSCSPISGHRSVSWYQQTPGQGLQFLFEYFSETQRNKGNFPGRFSGRQFSNSRSEMNVSTLELGDSALYLCDSSADLLDTQYFGPGTRLTVL.

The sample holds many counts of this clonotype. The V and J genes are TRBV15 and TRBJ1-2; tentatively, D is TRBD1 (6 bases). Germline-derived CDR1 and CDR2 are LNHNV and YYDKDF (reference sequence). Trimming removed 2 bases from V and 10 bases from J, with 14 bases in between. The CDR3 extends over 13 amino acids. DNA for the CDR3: TGTGCCACCAGCAGAAACAGGGAGATCGTCTACACCTTC. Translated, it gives CATSRNREIVYTF.

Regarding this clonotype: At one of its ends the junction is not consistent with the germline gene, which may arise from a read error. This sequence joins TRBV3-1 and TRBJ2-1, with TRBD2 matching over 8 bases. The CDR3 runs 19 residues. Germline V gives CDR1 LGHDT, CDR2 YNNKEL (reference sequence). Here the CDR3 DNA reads TGTGCCTGCAGCCAAGTTCCTAGCGGGTGGATAAGCTCCTACAATGAGCAGTTCTTC. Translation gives CACSQVPSGWISSYNEQFF.